These 21 T cell receptor beta chains came from one sample sequenced in a study of T cell responses to AZD1222 COVID-19 vaccine. Some clones are missing from TCRdb's copy, which holds only in-frame ones; the method was immunoSEQ multiplex PCR. The sample yields approximately 200,000 clones, 91% seen once. The sample consisted of peripheral blood, taken 28 days after the second AZD1222 dose. The receptors were gathered from an adult who received the AZD1222 COVID-19 vaccine.

With respect to this clone: One junction end does not reproduce the germline sequence, and a read error may be involved. The gene calls are TRBV3-1 (or the pseudogene TRBV3-2) and TRBJ1-1; 12 bases are shared with TRBD1. This CDR3 comprises 18 residues. CDR1 and CDR2 (germline): LGHDT, YNNKEL (reference sequence). The CDR3: CASSQAGTGGLIETEAFF. The CDR3 nucleotides read TGTGCCAGCAGTCAAGCCGGGACAGGGGGCCTCATCGAAACTGAAGCTTTCTTT.

The genes are TRBV11-2 and TRBJ2-7; D possibly uses TRBD1 or TRBD2 (5 bases each). The CDR3 is 15 amino acids. Germline CDR1 and CDR2: SGHAT and FQNNGV. V was shortened by 2 bases and J by 6 bases, with 17 bases between the two germline ends. The chain's CDR3 is CASSLFRGTAGEQYF. The CDR3 DNA reads TGTGCCAGCAGCTTATTCCGGGGCACAGCCGGCGAGCAGTACTTC.

V and J are TRBV20-1 and TRBJ2-7; D remains unclear. CDR3 length: 10 amino acids. Germline assignment: CDR1 DFQATT and CDR2 SNEGSKA (reference sequence). V was trimmed by 5 bases and J by 5 bases, leaving 7 bases between them. The CDR3 here is CSAGDHEQYF. Here the CDR3 DNA reads TGCAGTGCTGGTGATCACGAGCAGTACTTC.

DNA for the CDR3: TGTGCCACCAGCCGGACAGGGGGAAGGAATTCACCCCTCCACTTT. Residues: CATSRTGGRNSPLHF. The chain employs TRBV15 and TRBJ1-6, with TRBD1 matching over 10 bases. CDR1 LNHNV and CDR2 YYDKDF come from the germline V gene (reference sequence). The CDR3 loop spans 15 amino acids. V was clipped by 5 bases and J by 7 bases; unmatched bases: 5.

This clone has a single count. The chain combines TRBV20-1 with TRBJ2-7; D not certain. The CDR3 is 13 amino acids. The V gene's germline CDR1 is DFQATT and CDR2 SNEGSKA (reference sequence). V gave up 3 bases and J gave up 2 bases, with 11 bases separating them. CDR3 nucleotide sequence: TGCAGTGCTAGTTCCAGCGCGGCCTACGAGCAGTACTTC. Residues: CSASSSAAYEQYF.

This clone was observed once. The chain has TRBV21-1 and TRBJ2-7; no DNA check was done on the table's D call, TRBD2. TRBV21-1 constitutes a pseudogene. CDR3 length equals 16 residues. For the CDR3, the DNA is TGTGCCAGCAGCAAAGTGGTCTTTCCGACCTCTAGGGAGCAGTACTTC. Translation: CASSKVVFPTSREQYF.

About this clone: The junction differs from germline at one of its ends, possibly a read error. The chain combines TRBV18 with TRBJ2-1; 9 bases line up with TRBD2. Germline loops: CDR1 KGHSH, CDR2 LQKENI. This CDR3 has 16 residues. CDR3 amino acids: CASSPPRREGANEQFF. The CDR3 coding sequence is TGTGCCAGCTCGCCACCCCGGCGGGAGGGGGCCAATGAGCAGTTCTTC.

CDR3 protein: CASRREGQGAEKLFF. The CDR3 DNA follows: TGTGCCAGCAGACGCGAGGGACAGGGGGCCGAAAAACTGTTTTTT. This sequence joins TRBV13 and TRBJ1-4, with 12 bases lining up with TRBD1. V lost 6 bases, J lost 8 bases, and 7 bases stayed unmatched. The CDR3 has 15 residues. CDR1 and CDR2 (germline): PRHDT, FYEKMQ (reference sequence).

The rearrangement uses TRBV5-4 and TRBJ2-1; D remains unclear. Germline values: CDR1 SGHNT, CDR2 YYREEE (reference sequence). V lost 7 bases, J lost 12 bases, and 8 bases lay in between. CDR3 length: 9 residues. The CDR3 spells CASGSGQFF. In DNA, the CDR3 is TGTGCCAGCGGCTCGGGGCAGTTCTTC.

The V gene is TRBV6-5, the J gene TRBJ1-1; 8 positions agree with TRBD1. V was clipped by 6 bases and J by 0 bases; unmatched bases: 3. The CDR3 is made up of 14 amino acids. Germline CDR1 reads MNHEY; CDR2 reads SVGAGI. CDR3 residues: CASRTTGVNTEAFF. CDR3 DNA sequence: TGTGCCAGCAGAACGACAGGGGTGAACACTGAAGCTTTCTTT.

V gene TRBV4-2 combines with J gene TRBJ2-5; D gene uncertain. The CDR3 consists of 13 residues. Germline V lookup: CDR1 LGHNA, CDR2 YNFKEQ. The ends were cut back, 1 base at V and 5 bases at J, with 8 bases in the middle. The CDR3 DNA reads as TGTGCCAGCAGCCAAGTTCTACCGGAGACCCAGTACTTC. Translated, it gives CASSQVLPETQYF.

This chain links TRBV6-5 with TRBJ1-2; D is uncertain. The CDR3 totals 11 residues. Trimming pared 8 bases from V and 4 bases from J, leaving 8 bases between. Per germline, CDR1 MNHEY and CDR2 SVGAGI. CDR3 protein: CASGSFYGYTF. Written as DNA, the CDR3 is TGTGCCAGCGGATCTTTCTATGGCTACACCTTC.

The chain joins TRBV3-1 (or the pseudogene TRBV3-2) to TRBJ2-1; TRBD2 agrees at 11 bases. The V segment lost 4 bases and the J segment 6 bases; nucleotides outside the gene matches: 5. This CDR3 is built from 15 residues. Germline V gene lookup returns CDR1 LGHDT and CDR2 YNNKEL (reference sequence). CDR3 DNA: TGTGCCAGCAGCCCCGGGACTAGCGGCTCCAATGAGCAGTTCTTC. This gives the protein CASSPGTSGSNEQFF.

The chain uses TRBV4-1 and TRBJ1-5; D remains unclear. V was trimmed by 4 bases and J by 8 bases, leaving 24 bases between them. The CDR3 runs 17 residues. Germline assignment: CDR1 MGHRA and CDR2 YSYEKL. CDR3 sequence reads: CASSPPFEGFAIKPQHF. DNA of the CDR3: TGCGCCAGCAGCCCGCCCTTCGAGGGCTTTGCAATCAAGCCCCAGCATTTT.

This clone showed up just a few times. The chain joins TRBV11-2 to TRBJ1-1, with D unresolved. This CDR3 spans 14 amino acids. Trimming cost V 1 base and J 0 bases, with 6 bases left between them. CDR1 and CDR2 (germline): SGHAT, FQNNGV. The CDR3: CASSLVSMNTEAFF. The CDR3 DNA reads as TGTGCCAGCAGCTTAGTATCCATGAACACTGAAGCTTTCTTT.

This clone came up once. The chain combines TRBV9 with TRBJ2-7; 12 bases line up with TRBD2. The CDR3 covers 15 residues. From germline, CDR1 is SGDLS and CDR2 YYNGEE. The V segment lost 0 bases and the J segment 4 bases; nucleotides outside the gene matches: 2. The CDR3 spells CASSVGLAGVYEQYF. DNA for the CDR3: TGTGCCAGCAGCGTAGGACTAGCGGGAGTATACGAGCAGTACTTC.

The V and J genes are TRBV28 and TRBJ1-4; D unclear. The V and J ends lost 5 bases and 8 bases respectively, with 18 bases between them. Germline CDR1 is MDHEN and CDR2 is SYDVKM. This CDR3 region has 15 residues. CDR3 region: CASSPLSKVGEKLFF. In DNA form, the CDR3 reads TGTGCCAGCAGTCCTCTCTCCAAAGTGGGGGAAAAACTGTTTTTT.

The CDR3, as DNA: TGTGCCAGTAGTAATTTTCGGTGGGCTCAATATGGCTACACCTTC. Protein product: CASSNFRWAQYGYTF. J is TRBJ1-2 and V is TRBV19; no definite D call. This CDR3 has 15 residues. Per germline, CDR1 LNHDA and CDR2 SQIVND (reference sequence). Deletions cut 4 bases from V and 5 bases from J, with 17 bases between.

The chain joins TRBV5-1 to TRBJ1-1; 7 nucleotides agree with TRBD1. V gave up 5 bases and J gave up 5 bases; unmatched junction bases: 6. This CDR3 spans 13 amino acids. The V gene's germline CDR1 is SGHRS and CDR2 YFSETQ. CDR3 bases: TGCGCCAGCAGTTTCACAGGGGAGACTGAAGCTTTCTTT. This translates into CASSFTGETEAFF.

The chain uses TRBV7-3 and TRBJ2-7; the D gene is possibly TRBD2 (5 bases). This CDR3 contains 13 residues. V was cut by 1 base and J by 5 bases, with 9 bases left in between. Looked up from germline, CDR1 is SGHTA and CDR2 is FQGTGA. The CDR3 DNA reads TGTGCCAGCAGCTTAAGCATCGGGGACGAGCAGTACTTC. Amino acid sequence: CASSLSIGDEQYF.

The rearrangement links TRBV9 to TRBJ2-3; 8 nucleotides match TRBD2. This CDR3 has 17 amino acids. V lost 3 bases, J lost 5 bases, and 14 bases stayed unmatched. The germline V gene has CDR1 SGDLS and CDR2 YYNGEE. Here the CDR3 reads CASSGHRVAGPQDTQYF. The CDR3 coding sequence is TGTGCCAGCAGCGGACACCGGGTAGCGGGACCCCAAGATACGCAGTATTTT. Based on the CDR3 plus reference TRBV9 and TRBJ2-3, the full variable domain is DSGVTQTPKHLITATGQRVTLRCSPRSGDLSVYWYQQSLDQGLQFLIQYYNGEERAKGNILERFSAQQFPDLHSELNLSSLELGDSALYFCASSGHRVAGPQDTQYFGPGTRLTVL.